This TCR beta chain derives from a study of patients and donors after allogeneic stem cell transplantation. Via MiXCR, TCRdb re-called the RT-PCR reads, giving one row per CDR3 protein. The sample has tens of thousands of distinct CDR3 sequences; roughly 5.1% are singletons. The V and J ends lost 5 bases and 6 bases, in that order; junction bases with no gene match: 7. The CDR3 sequence is 14 residues long. The germline CDR1 and CDR2 sequences are SEHNR and FQNEAQ (reference sequence). This clonotype showed up many times. Material for sequencing was blood, either unsorted or a sorted T cell fraction (not recorded which). This chain joins TRBV7-9 and TRBJ2-1; 7 nucleotides agree with TRBD2. The sequence came from a human donor who was either an allogeneic HSCT recipient or a stem cell or donor lymphocyte infusion donor (not recorded which). It is not recorded whose cells these are; they may come from a transplant donor. CDR3 loop: CASSGGRALNEQFF. The CDR3, as DNA: TGTGCCAGCAGCGGCGGGAGAGCCCTCAATGAGCAGTTCTTC. Filled out from reference TRBV7-9 and TRBJ2-1, the complete variable domain reads DTGVSQNPRHKITKRGQNVTFRCDPISEHNRLYWYRQTLGQGPEFLTYFQNEAQLEKSRLLSDRFSAERPKGSFSTLEIQRTEQGDSAMYLCASSGGRALNEQFFGPGTRLTVL.